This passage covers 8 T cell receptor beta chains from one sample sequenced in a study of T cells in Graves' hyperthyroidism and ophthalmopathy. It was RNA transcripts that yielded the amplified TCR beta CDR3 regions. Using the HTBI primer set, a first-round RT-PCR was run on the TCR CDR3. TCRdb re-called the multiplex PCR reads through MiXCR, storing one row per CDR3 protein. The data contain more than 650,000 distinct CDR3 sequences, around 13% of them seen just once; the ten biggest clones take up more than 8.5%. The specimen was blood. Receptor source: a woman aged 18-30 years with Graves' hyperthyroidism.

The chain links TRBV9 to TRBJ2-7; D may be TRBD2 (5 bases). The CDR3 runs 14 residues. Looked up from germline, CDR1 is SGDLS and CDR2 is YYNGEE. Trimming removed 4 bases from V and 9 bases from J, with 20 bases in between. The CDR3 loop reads CASSHSTGKWGQYF. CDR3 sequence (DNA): TGTGCCAGCAGCCACTCCACGGGGAAATGGGGGCAGTACTTC.

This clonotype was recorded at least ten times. This chain's CDR3 is CAWSVFGDLPTDTQYF. The CDR3 nucleotides read TGTGCCTGGAGTGTATTCGGAGATCTGCCTACAGATACGCAGTATTTT. V usage is TRBV30 and J usage is TRBJ2-3; no reliable D call. This CDR3 comprises 16 residues. CDR1 and CDR2 from the germline V gene are GTSNPN and SVGIG (reference sequence). V gave up 0 bases and J gave up 3 bases, with 16 bases separating them.

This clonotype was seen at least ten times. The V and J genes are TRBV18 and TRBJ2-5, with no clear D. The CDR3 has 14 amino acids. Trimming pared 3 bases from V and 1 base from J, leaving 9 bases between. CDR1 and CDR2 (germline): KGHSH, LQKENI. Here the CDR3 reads CASSPRLFQETQYF. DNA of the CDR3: TGTGCCAGCTCACCGCGACTGTTCCAAGAGACCCAGTACTTC.

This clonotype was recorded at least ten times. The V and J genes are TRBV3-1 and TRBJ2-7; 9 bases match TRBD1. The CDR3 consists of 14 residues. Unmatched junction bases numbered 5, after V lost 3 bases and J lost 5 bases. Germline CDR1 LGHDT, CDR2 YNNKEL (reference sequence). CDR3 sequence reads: CASSHTDRGNEQYF. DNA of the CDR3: TGTGCCAGCAGCCATACGGACAGGGGCAACGAGCAGTACTTC.

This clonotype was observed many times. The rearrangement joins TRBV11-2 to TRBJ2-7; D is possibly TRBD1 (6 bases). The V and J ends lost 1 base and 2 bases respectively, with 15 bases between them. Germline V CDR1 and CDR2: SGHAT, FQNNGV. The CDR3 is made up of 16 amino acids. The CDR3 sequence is CASSLGYREAAYEQYF. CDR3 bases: TGTGCCAGCAGCTTAGGATACAGGGAAGCAGCCTACGAGCAGTACTTC. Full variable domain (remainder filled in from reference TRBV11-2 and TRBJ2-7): EAGVAQSPRYKIIEKRQSVAFWCNPISGHATLYWYQQILGQGPKLLIQFQNNGVVDDSQLPKDRFSAERLKGVDSTLKIQPAKLEDSAVYLCASSLGYREAAYEQYFGPGTRLTVT.

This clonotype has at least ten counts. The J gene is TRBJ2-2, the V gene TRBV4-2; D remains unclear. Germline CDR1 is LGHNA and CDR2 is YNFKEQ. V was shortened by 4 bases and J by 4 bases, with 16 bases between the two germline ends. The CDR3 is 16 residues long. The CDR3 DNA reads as TGTGCCAGCAGCCTCGGGTCTTCTTCAGGCACCGGGGAGCTGTTTTTT. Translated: CASSLGSSSGTGELFF.

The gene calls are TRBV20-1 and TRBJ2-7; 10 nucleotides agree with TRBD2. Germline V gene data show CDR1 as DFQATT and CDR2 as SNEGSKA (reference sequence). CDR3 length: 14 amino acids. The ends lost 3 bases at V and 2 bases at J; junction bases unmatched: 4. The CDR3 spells CSASALAGAYEQYF. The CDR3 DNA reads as TGCAGTGCTAGTGCCCTAGCGGGAGCCTACGAGCAGTACTTC.

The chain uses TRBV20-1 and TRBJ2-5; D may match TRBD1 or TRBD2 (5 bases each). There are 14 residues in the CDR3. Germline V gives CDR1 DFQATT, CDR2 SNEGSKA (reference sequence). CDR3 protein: CSPRPLGVQETQYF. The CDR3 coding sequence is TGCAGCCCTAGACCCTTGGGGGTCCAAGAGACCCAGTACTTC.